The rows below give T cell receptor beta chains drawn from one sample of a study of cytomegalovirus exposure and HLA in healthy donors. Here immunoSEQ multiplex PCR was the method, and the copy in TCRdb shows in-frame clones only, minus some. The table records roughly 170,000 clones, more than 65% of them present only once. Sequencing input: PBMCs. Receptor source: a young woman in good health and CMV-seropositive. CDR3s leave out the opening cysteine and the closing phenylalanine or tryptophan. Each record gives: CDR3 protein, J gene, V gene.

cdr3_aa: ASSLTTGTTLH
j_call: TRBJ1-6
v_call: TRBV7-2

cdr3_aa: ASSRGTGFGYT
j_call: TRBJ1-2
v_call: TRBV5-6

cdr3_aa: ASSVVQGAGTDTQY
j_call: TRBJ2-3
v_call: TRBV9

cdr3_aa: ASSILAGGNTEAF
j_call: TRBJ1-1
v_call: TRBV19

cdr3_aa: ASRGRQTSQPQH
j_call: TRBJ1-5
v_call: TRBV6-6

cdr3_aa: ASSYLSGPNTEAF
j_call: TRBJ1-1
v_call: TRBV6-5

cdr3_aa: ASSQSVLRDDTEAF
j_call: TRBJ1-1
v_call: TRBV23-1

cdr3_aa: ASSLWEAREQF
j_call: TRBJ2-1
v_call: TRBV5-6

cdr3_aa: ASSLEQAFSGNTIY
j_call: TRBJ1-3
v_call: TRBV4-1

cdr3_aa: ASSATGNYEQY
j_call: TRBJ2-7
v_call: TRBV6-5

cdr3_aa: ASSSHPMDRGPGELF
j_call: TRBJ2-2
v_call: TRBV7-3